This T cell receptor (beta chain) was identified in a study of regulatory T cells in long-lasting Graves disease. Unmatched junction bases numbered 7, after V lost 5 bases and J lost 5 bases. In germline, CDR1 is DFQATT, CDR2 SNEGSKA (reference sequence). This CDR3 has 14 amino acids. Investigators prepared the TCR beta libraries by applying iRepertoire HTBI primers and Arm-PCR of CDR3 regions. TCRdb ran MiXCR on the multiplex PCR reads and lists one entry per CDR3 protein. The data show about 540,000 distinct CDR3 sequences, 13% seen once. Study conclusions and caveats: Segments TRBV28, TRBJ1-2 and TRBJ2-5 showed preferential usage in persistent disease.

Time point in this sample: newly diagnosed GD, antithyroid drugs for less than 3 months. Preparation of the TCR library used RNA extracted from PBMCs. In Xi'an, China, an endocrinology department was the source of patients. This clonotype has ten or more counts. The antigen remains undetermined. The data also belong to a second study, concerning T cells in Graves' hyperthyroidism and ophthalmopathy. That source reports: Blood shared most expanded thyroid clonotypes above 0.001.

This material consisted of peripheral blood mononuclear cells (PBMCs), taken at new diagnosis, from a patient treated with antithyroid drugs. The V and J genes are TRBV20-1 and TRBJ2-1; 9 bases agree with TRBD1. This TCR was recovered from a man aged 30 to 39 with Graves disease. Written as DNA, the CDR3 is TGCAGTGCTCCGGGACAGGGAACAAACAATGAGCAGTTCTTC. This encodes CSAPGQGTNNEQFF.